The 25 T cell receptor beta chains below were found in one sample sequenced in a study of human T cells and chemical hapten exposure. Documented time point: patch test 1, 2 weeks after DPC sensitization. Treatment: therapeutic diphenylcyclopropenone sensitization with weekly scalp DPC. TCRdb reanalysed the RACE reads using MiXCR and keeps one entry per CDR3 protein. Of fewer than 500,000 distinct CDR3 sequences in the sample, more than 4.5% were seen once. Sequenced material: whole blood, taken in connection with sensitization to the hapten diphenylcyclopropenone (DPC). These receptors originate from a woman aged 45 to 65 with alopecia areata. Some clones in this sample may be carry-over from other donors' samples.

The table lists this clonotype with a few counts. The genes are TRBV7-9 and TRBJ1-3; D unclear. The V end lost 1 base, the J end lost 3 bases, and 10 bases lay between the germline ends. CDR1 SEHNR and CDR2 FQNEAQ come from the germline V gene (reference sequence). There are 15 residues in the CDR3. The CDR3 DNA reads TGTGCCAGCAGCTTAGGGCAGAACCTTGGAAACACCATATATTTT. It translates to CASSLGQNLGNTIYF.

This chain joins TRBV10-3 and TRBJ2-3, with TRBD2 matching 13 bases. The CDR3 totals 17 residues. Looked up from germline, CDR1 is ENHRY and CDR2 is SYGVKD. The V and J ends lost 5 bases and 9 bases, in that order; junction bases with no gene match: 14. CDR3 DNA: TGTGCCATCAGTCCTCCCCCCACTAGCGGGGGGGCAGGGACGCAGTATTTT. Amino acids: CAISPPPTSGGAGTQYF.

This clonotype has at least ten counts. The V call is TRBV12-3 or TRBV12-4, the J call TRBJ1-1, with D perhaps matching TRBD1 (6 bases). The CDR3 covers 13 residues. Between the trimmed V and J ends, which lost 1 base and 10 bases, there was a span of 13 bases. The CDR3 spells CASSLEGKGGAFF. CDR3 DNA: TGTGCCAGCAGTTTAGAAGGGAAAGGGGGAGCTTTCTTT.

This rearrangement joins TRBV7-2 to TRBJ2-2, with 9 bases aligning to TRBD2. Unmatched junction bases numbered 12, after V lost 2 bases and J lost 5 bases. Germline CDR1 reads SGHTA; CDR2 reads FQGNSA. This CDR3 has 18 residues. CDR3 in DNA: TGTGCCAGCAGCTTATTTCCTAGCGGGGCCCAAAGAACCGGGGAGCTGTTTTTT. Its protein product is CASSLFPSGAQRTGELFF.

Points on this clonotype: One base separates it from a far larger clone, so it is likely a read error. This CDR3 is CASSSTIEQFF. As DNA, the CDR3 is TGTGCCAGCAGCTCCACCATTGAGCAGTTCTTC. The chain has TRBV7-2 and TRBJ2-1; D remains unclear. V was cut by 4 bases and J by 9 bases, with 7 bases left in between. The V gene's germline CDR1 is SGHTA and CDR2 FQGNSA. The CDR3 is 11 residues long. Supplemented by reference TRBV7-2 and TRBJ2-1, the full variable domain reads GAGVSQSPSNKVTEKGKDVELRCDPISGHTALYWYRQSLGQGLEFLIYFQGNSAPDKSGLPSDRFSAERTGGSVSTLTIQRTQQEDSAVYLCASSSTIEQFFGPGTRLTVL.

This clonotype turned up a few times. The chain joins TRBV7-2 to TRBJ2-1; perhaps TRBD2 as D (5 bases). The CDR3 loop spans 12 amino acids. The germline gives CDR1 SGHTA, CDR2 FQGNSA. Trimming pared 5 bases from V and 8 bases from J, leaving 10 bases between. CDR3 bases: TGTGCCAGCAGCCCGTTTAGCGATGAGCAGTTCTTC. It specifies CASSPFSDEQFF.

This clonotype was recorded only once. The chain employs TRBV15 and TRBJ1-1; D might be TRBD1 (6 bases). CDR3 length: 14 residues. The V and J ends lost 4 bases and 5 bases respectively, with 14 bases between them. Germline V gene sequence: CDR1 LNHNV, CDR2 YYDKDF (reference sequence). The CDR3 region is CATSKGRGNTEAFF. The CDR3 DNA follows: TGTGCCACCAGCAAAGGCAGGGGAAATACTGAAGCTTTCTTT.

This clonotype was seen many times. V and J are TRBV29-1 and TRBJ1-1, with a tentative D call TRBD1 (5 bases). V was cut by 5 bases and J by 4 bases, with 14 bases left in between. The CDR3 contains 13 residues. Germline V gene sequence: CDR1 SQVTM, CDR2 ANQGSEA. This chain's CDR3 is CSVWPERGTEAFF. The CDR3 nucleotides read TGCAGCGTTTGGCCAGAGAGGGGCACTGAAGCTTTCTTT.

This chain links TRBV18 with TRBJ2-3; 8 bases are shared with TRBD1. The CDR3 spans 14 residues. The germline V gene encodes CDR1 KGHSH and CDR2 LQKENI. V gave up 3 bases and J gave up 4 bases; unmatched junction bases: 3. The CDR3 loop is CASSPLDRADTQYF. The DNA for the CDR3 is TGTGCCAGCTCACCCTTGGACAGGGCAGATACGCAGTATTTT.

This clonotype was found many times. The CDR3 region has the DNA TGCAGTGCTATAATCCAGGATTCACCCCTCCACTTT. Amino acids: CSAIIQDSPLHF. The chain carries TRBV20-1 and TRBJ1-6, with D hard to call. Deletions cut 4 bases from V and 8 bases from J, with 9 bases between. Looked up from germline, CDR1 is DFQATT and CDR2 is SNEGSKA (reference sequence). CDR3 length: 12 amino acids.

This clonotype was picked up a small number of times. The genes are TRBV15 and TRBJ1-6, with D possibly TRBD1 on 5 matching bases. The CDR3 is 15 amino acids. The V gene lost 1 base and the J gene lost 11 bases, with 15 bases spanning the gap. The V gene's germline CDR1 is LNHNV and CDR2 YYDKDF (reference sequence). CDR3 DNA sequence: TGTGCCACCAGCAGAGCTCCCGGCCAGGGCGCACCCCTCCACTTT. It yields the protein CATSRAPGQGAPLHF. Full variable domain (outside the CDR3, taken from reference TRBV15 and TRBJ1-6): DAMVIQNPRYQVTQFGKPVTLSCSQTLNHNVMYWYQQKSSQAPKLLFHYYDKDFNNEADTPDNFQSRRPNTSFCFLDIRSPGLGDTAMYLCATSRAPGQGAPLHFGNGTRLTVT.

This clonotype was observed many times. CDR3 sequence reads: CASSVNEGVYSTDTQYF. CDR3 nucleotide sequence: TGTGCCAGCAGCGTTAACGAAGGGGTCTATAGCACAGATACGCAGTATTTT. This sequence joins TRBV9 and TRBJ2-3; maybe TRBD1 (5 bases). CDR1 is SGDLS and CDR2 is YYNGEE in the germline V gene. This CDR3 comprises 17 residues. V was trimmed by 2 bases and J by 0 bases, leaving 16 bases between them.

As concerns this clonotype: A much bigger clone sits one base away, suggesting this may be a read error. CDR3 sequence: CAISPTGSPWERYF. The CDR3 coding sequence is TGTGCCATCAGTCCGACAGGGAGCCCCTGGGAGCGGTACTTC. The chain couples TRBV10-3 to TRBJ2-7; TRBD1 matches 7 bases. The CDR3 spans 14 residues. Germline V gives CDR1 ENHRY, CDR2 SYGVKD.

This clonotype was observed many times. The genes are TRBV29-1 and TRBJ2-7, with D maybe TRBD2 (7 bases). The V gene's germline CDR1 is SQVTM and CDR2 ANQGSEA. V was shortened by 4 bases and J by 5 bases, with 18 bases between the two germline ends. The CDR3 length is 14 residues. The chain's CDR3 is CSVGLGGGPNEQYF. CDR3 coding DNA: TGCAGCGTTGGTTTAGGGGGAGGGCCAAACGAGCAGTACTTC.

The CDR3 coding sequence is TGTGCCAGCAGCCCCTGGACTAGTGCAGATACGCAGTATTTT. Residues: CASSPWTSADTQYF. The chain combines TRBV7-2 with TRBJ2-3, with 7 bases fitting TRBD2. This CDR3 is 14 amino acids long. The junction had 6 bases not matched to a gene; V was cut back by 5 bases and J by 4 bases. Germline assignment: CDR1 SGHTA and CDR2 FQGNSA.

This clonotype was picked up many times. The CDR3 region is CASSQELGGYTF. CDR3 DNA sequence: TGCGCCAGCAGCCAAGAACTTGGGGGCTACACCTTC. The chain employs TRBV4-1 and TRBJ1-2, with no clear D. Trimming pared 0 bases from V and 8 bases from J, leaving 7 bases between. Per the germline V gene, CDR1 is MGHRA and CDR2 is YSYEKL. The CDR3 consists of 12 residues.

This clonotype was recorded at least ten times. The chain has TRBV20-1 and TRBJ2-7; perhaps D is TRBD1 or TRBD2 (5 bases each). Looked up from germline, CDR1 is DFQATT and CDR2 is SNEGSKA (reference sequence). CDR3 size: 12 residues. V gave up 6 bases and J gave up 7 bases, with 16 bases separating them. The DNA of the CDR3 is TGCAGTGCCCCGAACGAGGGGCGGGAGCAGTACTTC. Protein: CSAPNEGREQYF.

This clonotype was seen a few times. Written as DNA, the CDR3 is TGTGCCAGCAGCTGGGGGACAGGGGGCACCGGGGAGCTGTTTTTT. Protein: CASSWGTGGTGELFF. The V and J genes are TRBV11-2 and TRBJ2-2; 11 positions match TRBD1. CDR1 SGHAT and CDR2 FQNNGV come from the germline V gene. Trimming at V came to 4 bases and at J to 4 bases, leaving 2 bases not matched to a gene. The CDR3 is 15 residues long. The full variable domain, rest sourced from reference TRBV11-2 and TRBJ2-2, is EAGVAQSPRYKIIEKRQSVAFWCNPISGHATLYWYQQILGQGPKLLIQFQNNGVVDDSQLPKDRFSAERLKGVDSTLKIQPAKLEDSAVYLCASSWGTGGTGELFFGEGSRLTVL.

This clonotype occurred a few times. The chain carries TRBV10-3 and TRBJ1-4; the D gene is possibly TRBD1 (6 bases). CDR3 length equals 14 residues. V lost 10 bases to trimming and J lost 5 bases, with 17 bases between them. Per the germline V gene, CDR1 is ENHRY and CDR2 is SYGVKD. CDR3: CATTQGGLNEKLFF. CDR3 DNA: TGTGCCACCACACAGGGCGGGTTAAATGAAAAACTGTTTTTT.

This clonotype was recorded at least ten times. The rearrangement links TRBV6-6 to TRBJ2-7; possible D gene TRBD2, 6 bases. The CDR3 totals 11 residues. With 5 bases removed from V and 6 bases from J, the gap between germline ends came to 8 bases. Germline CDR1 is MNHNY and CDR2 is SVGAGI (reference sequence). CDR3 protein: CASSGGVEQYF. In DNA, the CDR3 is TGTGCCAGCAGTGGAGGGGTCGAGCAGTACTTC.

V and J are TRBV20-1 and TRBJ2-1; 9 bases map to TRBD2. The CDR3 extends over 17 amino acids. Germline V gives CDR1 DFQATT, CDR2 SNEGSKA (reference sequence). V dropped 3 bases and J dropped 5; count of bases not matched to a gene: 14. Here the CDR3 reads CSASPASGEVVHNEQFF. The CDR3 region has the DNA TGCAGTGCTAGTCCGGCTAGCGGGGAGGTTGTGCACAATGAGCAGTTCTTC.

This clonotype has a handful of counts. In nucleotides, the CDR3 is TGTGCCAGCAGTTCCCACCCGCGGACGGCCCCCGGGCCTGAAGCTTTCTTT. The encoded protein is CASSSHPRTAPGPEAFF. The rearrangement joins TRBV6-2 or TRBV6-3 to TRBJ1-1; D ambiguous. Looked up from germline, CDR1 is MNHEY and CDR2 is SVGEGT. The CDR3 length is 17 residues. V shed 4 bases and J shed 6 bases, with 24 bases lying between them.

This clonotype was seen repeatedly, ten times or more. The chain uses TRBV5-1 and TRBJ2-5; D gene ambiguous. Trimming left V 4 bases short and J 2 bases short, with 9 bases between. Germline values: CDR1 SGHRS, CDR2 YFSETQ. The CDR3 is made up of 13 amino acids. CDR3 region: CASSRDLQETQYF. CDR3 sequence (DNA): TGCGCCAGCAGCAGGGATCTTCAAGAGACCCAGTACTTC.

This clonotype was seen many times. The chain has TRBV10-3 and TRBJ2-3; 8 bases are a match to TRBD1. CDR3 length: 15 residues. Germline CDR1 and CDR2: ENHRY and SYGVKD. With V trimmed by 3 bases and J by 5 bases, 7 bases remained unmatched. The CDR3 region is CAISESQGAQDTQYF. CDR3 sequence (DNA): TGTGCCATCAGTGAATCCCAGGGGGCGCAAGATACGCAGTATTTT.

J is TRBJ1-3 and V is TRBV6-1; D not certain. The CDR3 runs to 12 residues. V dropped 8 bases and J dropped 0 bases, with 5 bases sitting between them. CDR1 MNHNS and CDR2 SASEGT come from the germline V gene. The CDR3 nucleotides are TGTGCCAGCGGGCCCTCTGGAAACACCATATATTTT. Its translation is CASGPSGNTIYF.